This record covers a single T cell receptor (beta chain). Its antigen is as yet unknown. Under the authors' procedure: A classifier of distant metastasis in papillary thyroid cancer was built from CDR3 differences (across clinicopathological groups). TCRdb reanalyzed the PCR reads via MiXCR. The V and J calls reflect TCRdb's pipeline rather than the authors' work. Counted here are 10,000 to 13,000 clones, 28% occurring once; the ten biggest clones make up about 10%. No treatment had been given to any patient before thyroid surgery. This CDR3 has 14 amino acids. The germline V gene has CDR1 SEHNR and CDR2 FQNEAQ (reference sequence). After removal of 5 bases from V and 4 bases from J, the junction contained 7 bases not matched to a gene. The data belong to a study of metastatic and nonmetastatic thyroid tumors. Overall study results and limits: A significant increase in TCR beta diversity was reportedly seen in malignant thyroid tumors relative to benign nodules, in blood and tumor.

The receptor's source is a male donor with papillary thyroid cancer or a benign thyroid nodule (not recorded which). Some clones in this sample may be carry-over from other donors' samples. Specimen: tumor tissue. The chain is built from TRBV7-9 and TRBJ1-2, with TRBD1 matching 7 bases. CDR3 residues: CASSPGQASYGYTF. CDR3 nucleotides: TGTGCCAGCAGCCCCGGACAGGCGTCCTATGGCTACACCTTC.